A single sample gave rise to the 15 T cell receptor beta chains below, sequenced in a study of T cell changes during pregnancy in multiple sclerosis. The protocol was immunoSEQ multiplex PCR, while the TCRdb copy is restricted to in-frame clones and leaves out a portion. The sample records 15,000 or so clones, approximately 89% being singletons. Sequencing used CD8+ T cells from peripheral blood mononuclear cells, obtained in the second trimester of pregnancy. These receptor sequences come from a female donor in good health, enrolled as a control in a pregnancy study.

This chain joins TRBV9 and TRBJ1-1, with 7 bases matching TRBD1. Unmatched junction bases numbered 9, after V lost 0 bases and J lost 4 bases. CDR3 length equals 16 residues. Per the germline V gene, CDR1 is SGDLS and CDR2 is YYNGEE. The CDR3 region is CASSVVLQGWGTEAFF. Written as DNA, the CDR3 is TGTGCCAGCAGCGTAGTCCTACAGGGGTGGGGCACTGAAGCTTTCTTT.

The chain is built from TRBV11-1 and TRBJ1-6, with 7 bases identical to TRBD1. Germline V gene sequence: CDR1 SGHAT, CDR2 FQDESV (reference sequence). Trimming took 5 bases from V and 9 from J; bases not matched to a gene: 7. The CDR3 contains 14 residues. The CDR3 loop is CASSRSTGVSPLHF. DNA for the CDR3: TGTGCCAGCAGCAGATCTACAGGGGTTTCACCCCTCCACTTT.

The chain employs TRBV5-6 and TRBJ2-7, with 8 bases aligning to TRBD1. The CDR3 has 16 residues. Trimming cost V 2 bases and J 5 bases; bases outside gene matches: 12. Germline V gives CDR1 SGHDT, CDR2 YYEEEE. The CDR3 loop reads CASSLSPTGTGDEQYF. CDR3 nucleotides: TGTGCCAGCAGCTTATCACCAACCGGGACAGGTGACGAGCAGTACTTC.

CDR3 residues: CASSETGTSGSETQYF. CDR3 nucleotide sequence: TGTGCCAGCAGTGAAACCGGGACTAGCGGTTCCGAGACCCAGTACTTC. The V and J genes are TRBV6-1 and TRBJ2-5; 11 positions agree with TRBD2. V lost 2 bases and J lost 5; bases outside the gene matches: 7. This CDR3 has 16 amino acids. Per germline, CDR1 MNHNS and CDR2 SASEGT.

This chain connects TRBV19 to TRBJ2-1, with a tentative D call TRBD2 (5 bases). Trimming stripped 5 bases from V and 4 bases from J, with 12 bases between. The CDR3 length is 14 residues. Germline V lookup: CDR1 LNHDA, CDR2 SQIVND (reference sequence). CDR3 nucleotide sequence: TGTGCCAGTAGTCGGCCTTCGGGATACAATGAGCAGTTCTTC. The encoded protein is CASSRPSGYNEQFF. The full variable domain, in which reference TRBV19 and TRBJ2-1 provide the parts outside the CDR3, is DGGITQSPKYLFRKEGQNVTLSCEQNLNHDAMYWYRQDPGQGLRLIYYSQIVNDFQKGDIAEGYSVSREKKESFPLTVTSAQKNPTAFYLCASSRPSGYNEQFFGPGTRLTVL.

The chain joins TRBV27 to TRBJ2-1; D not certain. V was pared by 3 bases and J by 0 bases, with 12 bases between. The CDR3 totals 16 residues. CDR1 MNHEY and CDR2 SMNVEV come from the germline V gene (reference sequence). The CDR3 DNA reads as TGTGCCAGCAGTTTTCTAGGTCAGAGCTCCTACAATGAGCAGTTCTTC. It is translated as CASSFLGQSSYNEQFF.

Turning to this clone: An end of the junction does not agree with germline; a read error may underlie this. This chain uses TRBV5-4 with TRBJ1-5, with TRBD1 matching 7 bases. CDR3 size: 14 residues. Germline loops: CDR1 SGHNT, CDR2 YYREEE (reference sequence). DNA of the CDR3: TGCGCCAGCAGAGGGGGCTGGAGCAATCAGCCCCAGCATTTT. It is translated as CASRGGWSNQPQHF. Complete variable domain (other parts from reference TRBV5-4 and TRBJ1-5): ETGVTQSPTHLIKTRGQQVTLRCSSQSGHNTVSWYQQALGQGPQFIFQYYREEENGRGNFPPRFSGLQFPNYSSELNVNALELDDSALYLCASRGGWSNQPQHFGDGTRLSIL.

The V and J genes are TRBV19 and TRBJ1-1; a possible D gene is TRBD1 (5 bases). V lost 3 bases and J lost 5, with 13 bases in between. The length of the CDR3 is 14 residues. The germline gives CDR1 LNHDA, CDR2 SQIVND (reference sequence). The chain's CDR3 is CASSIQGGGTEAFF. In nucleotides, the CDR3 is TGTGCCAGTAGTATTCAGGGCGGGGGGACTGAAGCTTTCTTT.

The chain links TRBV15 to TRBJ1-1, with D perhaps matching TRBD1 (5 bases). Trimming took off 3 bases at V and 5 bases at J, with 13 bases between the two ends. Germline CDR1 is LNHNV and CDR2 is YYDKDF (reference sequence). The CDR3 totals 14 residues. The CDR3 DNA reads as TGTGCCACCAGCAGTAAACGGGGGAGAACTGAAGCTTTCTTT. It translates to CATSSKRGRTEAFF. The full variable domain, completed using reference TRBV15 and TRBJ1-1, is DAMVIQNPRYQVTQFGKPVTLSCSQTLNHNVMYWYQQKSSQAPKLLFHYYDKDFNNEADTPDNFQSRRPNTSFCFLDIRSPGLGDTAMYLCATSSKRGRTEAFFGQGTRLTVV.

The chain has TRBV28 and TRBJ2-2, with no clear D. V lost 5 bases to trimming and J lost 2 bases, with 3 bases between them. CDR1 is MDHEN and CDR2 is SYDVKM in the germline V gene. The CDR3 sequence is 12 residues long. CDR3 sequence reads: CASSPNTGELFF. Written as DNA, the CDR3 is TGTGCCAGCAGTCCAAACACCGGGGAGCTGTTTTTT.

This chain connects TRBV5-1 to TRBJ1-4, with D maybe TRBD1 (6 bases). V was trimmed by 4 bases and J by 2 bases, leaving 15 bases between them. The CDR3 is 16 amino acids. The germline V gene encodes CDR1 SGHRS and CDR2 YFSETQ. The CDR3 sequence: CASSRGQLATNEKLFF. The CDR3 region has the DNA TGCGCCAGCAGCAGAGGACAGCTCGCGACTAATGAAAAACTGTTTTTT.

The gene calls are TRBV5-4 and TRBJ2-1, with 8 bases identical to TRBD1. The CDR3 spans 16 residues. The trim removed 0 bases at V and 2 bases at J, leaving 4 bases unmatched. Looked up from germline, CDR1 is SGHNT and CDR2 is YYREEE (reference sequence). The CDR3 DNA reads as TGTGCCAGCAGCTTGGAACAGGGGGAAACCTACAATGAGCAGTTCTTC. Protein: CASSLEQGETYNEQFF.

This clone has only one observation. The chain joins TRBV19 to TRBJ2-6; D not certain. CDR1 and CDR2 from the germline V gene are LNHDA and SQIVND (reference sequence). The CDR3 runs to 15 residues. V shed 6 bases and J shed 0 bases, with 9 bases lying between them. The CDR3 here is CASSAGLSGANVLTF. The CDR3 bases are TGTGCCAGTAGCGCAGGCCTCTCTGGGGCCAACGTCCTGACTTTC. Full variable domain (outside the CDR3, taken from reference TRBV19 and TRBJ2-6): DGGITQSPKYLFRKEGQNVTLSCEQNLNHDAMYWYRQDPGQGLRLIYYSQIVNDFQKGDIAEGYSVSREKKESFPLTVTSAQKNPTAFYLCASSAGLSGANVLTFGAGSRLTVL.

The rearrangement links TRBV29-1 to TRBJ2-3; 15 bases agree with TRBD2. With V trimmed by 5 bases and J by 5 bases, 17 bases remained unmatched. This CDR3 has 19 amino acids. CDR1 and CDR2 (germline): SQVTM, ANQGSEA. DNA of the CDR3: TGCAGCGTTATACGGACTAGCGGGAGGGAGTCCCCGCACGTAGATACGCAGTATTTT. This sequence encodes CSVIRTSGRESPHVDTQYF.

The gene calls are TRBV6-1 and TRBJ1-1, with 9 bases matching TRBD1. This CDR3 contains 18 residues. Trimming removed 4 bases from V and 0 bases from J; junction bases left unmatched: 12. Germline V lookup: CDR1 MNHNS, CDR2 SASEGT. The CDR3 nucleotides read TGTGCCAGCAGTGCCCCGGGACAGGGCTACAGACTGAACACTGAAGCTTTCTTT. Translation: CASSAPGQGYRLNTEAFF.